These 3 T cell receptor beta chains originate from one sample sequenced in a study of HIV-infected patients and healthy controls. The repertoire came from unfractionated whole blood and reflected all unsorted peripheral T cells. Approximately 510 ng RNA was reverse transcribed with alpha and beta constant-region primers. Each of the alpha and beta chains got its own library through chain-specific third strand synthesis with indices. Each CDR3 protein is one row after TCRdb ran MiXCR on the 5' RACE reads. In the table there are fewer than 20,000 distinct CDR3 sequences, approximately 7% of which are singletons. The source material was blood. The source is an adult in good health.

This clonotype ranks as medium-sized (0.01 to 0.1%). The genes are TRBV3-1 and TRBJ2-1, with D hard to call. The CDR3 is made up of 15 amino acids. Looked up from germline, CDR1 is LGHDT and CDR2 is YNNKEL (reference sequence). With 0 bases removed from V and 5 bases from J, the gap between germline ends came to 11 bases. This CDR3 is CASSQDLGSNNEQFF. The CDR3 nucleotides read TGTGCCAGCAGCCAAGATTTGGGGTCCAACAATGAGCAGTTCTTC.

This clonotype showed up many times. V usage is TRBV19 and J usage is TRBJ2-3, with D perhaps matching TRBD1 or TRBD2 (6 bases each). V lost 6 bases and J 0 bases, leaving 16 bases between the germline ends. The germline CDR1 and CDR2 sequences are LNHDA and SQIVND (reference sequence). The CDR3 runs 16 residues. The CDR3 DNA is TGTGCCAGTAGCAGAGGGGGGCCCCTGAGCACAGATACGCAGTATTTT. It translates to CASSRGGPLSTDTQYF.

The sample holds many counts of this clonotype. The genes are TRBV7-8 and TRBJ2-3; tentative D call: TRBD2 (6 bases). In germline, CDR1 is SGHVS, CDR2 FQNEAQ. This CDR3 comprises 16 residues. The V end lost 2 bases, the J end lost 0 bases, and 12 bases lay between the germline ends. The CDR3, as DNA: TGTGCCAGCAGCTTAAGGCGGGACCATAGCACAGATACGCAGTATTTT. Translated, it gives CASSLRRDHSTDTQYF.